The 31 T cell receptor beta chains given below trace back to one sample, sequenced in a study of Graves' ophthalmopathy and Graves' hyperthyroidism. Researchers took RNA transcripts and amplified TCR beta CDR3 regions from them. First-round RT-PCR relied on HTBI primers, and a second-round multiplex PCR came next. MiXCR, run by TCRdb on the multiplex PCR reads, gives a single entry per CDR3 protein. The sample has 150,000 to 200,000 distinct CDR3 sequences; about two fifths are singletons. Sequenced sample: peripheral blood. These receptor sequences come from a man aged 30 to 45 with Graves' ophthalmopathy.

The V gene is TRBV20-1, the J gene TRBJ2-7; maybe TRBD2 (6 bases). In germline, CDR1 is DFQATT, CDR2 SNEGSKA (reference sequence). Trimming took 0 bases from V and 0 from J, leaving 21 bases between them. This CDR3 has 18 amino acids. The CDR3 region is CSARDILGGQGSSYEQYF. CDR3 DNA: TGCAGTGCTAGAGATATCCTTGGAGGGCAGGGAAGCTCCTACGAGCAGTACTTC.

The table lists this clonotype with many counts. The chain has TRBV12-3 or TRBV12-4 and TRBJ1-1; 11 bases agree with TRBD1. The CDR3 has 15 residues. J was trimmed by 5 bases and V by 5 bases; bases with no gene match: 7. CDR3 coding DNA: TGTGCCAGCAGTCCCTCGGACAGGGGGCTGACTGAAGCTTTCTTT. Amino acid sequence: CASSPSDRGLTEAFF.

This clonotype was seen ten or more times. The chain's CDR3 is CASSLAPGQAIYGYTF. The CDR3 nucleotides are TGCGCCAGCAGCTTGGCTCCGGGACAGGCCATCTATGGCTACACCTTC. The rearrangement links TRBV5-1 to TRBJ1-2; the match to TRBD1 covers 8 bases. The CDR3 is made up of 16 amino acids. CDR1 and CDR2 from the germline V gene are SGHRS and YFSETQ. Trimming cost V 0 bases and J 4 bases; bases outside gene matches: 8.

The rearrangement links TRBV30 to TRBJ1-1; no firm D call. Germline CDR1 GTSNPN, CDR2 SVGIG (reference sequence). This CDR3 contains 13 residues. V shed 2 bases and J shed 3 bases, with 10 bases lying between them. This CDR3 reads CAWSLQEDTEAFF. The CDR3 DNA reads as TGTGCCTGGAGTCTTCAGGAGGACACTGAAGCTTTCTTT.

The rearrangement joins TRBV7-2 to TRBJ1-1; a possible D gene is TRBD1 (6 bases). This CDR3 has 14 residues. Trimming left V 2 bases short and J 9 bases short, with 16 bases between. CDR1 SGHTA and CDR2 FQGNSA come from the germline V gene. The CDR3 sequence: CASSLTGPMRKAFF. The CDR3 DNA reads TGTGCCAGCAGCTTAACAGGGCCTATGAGGAAAGCTTTCTTT.

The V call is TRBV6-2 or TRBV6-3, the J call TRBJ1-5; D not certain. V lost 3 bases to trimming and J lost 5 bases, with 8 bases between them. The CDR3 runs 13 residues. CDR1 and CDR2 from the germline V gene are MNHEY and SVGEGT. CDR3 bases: TGTGCCAGCAGTTATAGCAGTTATCAGCCCCAGCATTTT. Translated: CASSYSSYQPQHF.

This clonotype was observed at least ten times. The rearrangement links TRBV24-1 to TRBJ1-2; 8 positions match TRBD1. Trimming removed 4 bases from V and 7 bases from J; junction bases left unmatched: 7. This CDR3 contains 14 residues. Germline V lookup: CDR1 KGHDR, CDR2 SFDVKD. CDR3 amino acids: CATSDRHTGGGYTF. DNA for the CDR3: TGTGCCACCAGTGACCGACATACAGGGGGTGGCTACACCTTC.

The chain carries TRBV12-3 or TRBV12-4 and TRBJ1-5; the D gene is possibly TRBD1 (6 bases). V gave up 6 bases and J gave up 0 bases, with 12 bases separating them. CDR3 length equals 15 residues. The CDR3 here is CASRHREDSNQPQHF. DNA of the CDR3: TGTGCCAGCAGACACAGGGAAGATAGCAATCAGCCCCAGCATTTT.

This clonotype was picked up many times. The CDR3 is CASRGGGNTGELFF. The CDR3 region has the DNA TGTGCCAGCAGAGGAGGCGGGAACACCGGGGAGCTGTTTTTT. The chain has TRBV6-5 and TRBJ2-2; D perhaps matches TRBD2 (5 bases). CDR1 MNHEY and CDR2 SVGAGI come from the germline V gene. V gave up 6 bases and J gave up 1 base, with 9 bases separating them. CDR3 length equals 14 residues.

CDR3 in amino acids: CASSLGQGTSQETQYF. CDR3 in DNA: TGTGCCAGCAGCCTAGGACAGGGGACTTCCCAAGAGACCCAGTACTTC. V and J are TRBV12-3 or TRBV12-4 and TRBJ2-5; 9 bases align to TRBD1. The V gene end was trimmed by 6 bases and the J gene end by 1 base; junction bases not matched to a gene: 9. CDR3 size: 16 residues.

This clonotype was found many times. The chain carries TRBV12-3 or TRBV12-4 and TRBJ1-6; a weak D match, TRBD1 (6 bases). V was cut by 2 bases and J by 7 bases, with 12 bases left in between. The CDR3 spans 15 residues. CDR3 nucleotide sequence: TGTGCCAGCAGTTTAAACCAGGGGCGGAATTCACCCCTCCACTTT. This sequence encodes CASSLNQGRNSPLHF.

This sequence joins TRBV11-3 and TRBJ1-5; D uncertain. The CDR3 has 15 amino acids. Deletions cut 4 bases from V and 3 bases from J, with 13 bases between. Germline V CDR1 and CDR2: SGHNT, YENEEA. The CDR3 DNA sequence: TGTGCCAGCAGCTCTAGCGGGAGGGCCAATCAGCCCCAGCATTTT. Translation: CASSSSGRANQPQHF. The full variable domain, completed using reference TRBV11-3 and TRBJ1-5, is EAGVVQSPRYKIIEKKQPVAFWCNPISGHNTLYWYLQNLGQGPELLIRYENEEAVDDSQLPKDRFSAERLKGVDSTLKIQPAELGDSAVYLCASSSSGRANQPQHFGDGTRLSIL.

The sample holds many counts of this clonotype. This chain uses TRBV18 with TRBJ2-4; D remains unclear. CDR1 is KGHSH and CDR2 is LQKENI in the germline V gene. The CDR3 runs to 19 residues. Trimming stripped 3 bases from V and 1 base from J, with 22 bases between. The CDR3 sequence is CASSPPLGAGDGAKNIQYF. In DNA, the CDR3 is TGTGCCAGCTCACCTCCCCTCGGTGCTGGAGACGGGGCCAAAAACATTCAGTACTTC.

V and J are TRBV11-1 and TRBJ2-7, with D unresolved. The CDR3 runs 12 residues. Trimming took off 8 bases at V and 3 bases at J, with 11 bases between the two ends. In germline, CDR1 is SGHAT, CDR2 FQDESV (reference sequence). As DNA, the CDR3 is TGTGCCAGCGGTAGTTGGGGCTACGAGCAGTACTTC. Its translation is CASGSWGYEQYF.

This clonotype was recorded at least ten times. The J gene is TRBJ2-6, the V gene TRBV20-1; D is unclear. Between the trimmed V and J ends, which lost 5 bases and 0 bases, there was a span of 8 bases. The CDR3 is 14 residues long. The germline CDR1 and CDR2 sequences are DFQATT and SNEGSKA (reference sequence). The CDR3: CSASILSGANVLTF. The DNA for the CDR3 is TGCAGTGCTTCAATCCTCTCTGGGGCCAACGTCCTGACTTTC.

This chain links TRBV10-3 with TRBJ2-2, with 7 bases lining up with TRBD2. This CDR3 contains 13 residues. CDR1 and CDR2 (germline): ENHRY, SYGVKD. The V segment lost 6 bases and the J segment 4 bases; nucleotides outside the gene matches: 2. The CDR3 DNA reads TGTGCCATCAGCACTAGCGCCACCGGGGAGCTGTTTTTT. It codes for CAISTSATGELFF.

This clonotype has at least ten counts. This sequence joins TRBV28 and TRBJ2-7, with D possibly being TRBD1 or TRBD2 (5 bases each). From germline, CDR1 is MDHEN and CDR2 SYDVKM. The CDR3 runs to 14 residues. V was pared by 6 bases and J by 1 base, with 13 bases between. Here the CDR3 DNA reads TGTGCCAGCAGCTCCTGGGACCATTCCTACGAGCAGTACTTC. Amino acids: CASSSWDHSYEQYF.

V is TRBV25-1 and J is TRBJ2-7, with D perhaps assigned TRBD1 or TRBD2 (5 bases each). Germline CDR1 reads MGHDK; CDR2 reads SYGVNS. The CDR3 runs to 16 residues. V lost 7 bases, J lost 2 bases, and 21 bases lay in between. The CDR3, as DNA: TGTGCCAGCACCCCTAGGGACGGTGCATCGACCTACGAGCAGTACTTC. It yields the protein CASTPRDGASTYEQYF.

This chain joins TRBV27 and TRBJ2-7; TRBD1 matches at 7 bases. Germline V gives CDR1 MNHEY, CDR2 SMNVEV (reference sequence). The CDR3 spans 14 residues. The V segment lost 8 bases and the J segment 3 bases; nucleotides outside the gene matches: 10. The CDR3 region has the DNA TGTGCCAGCTCACACCGGGACAGTATCTACGAGCAGTACTTC. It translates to CASSHRDSIYEQYF.

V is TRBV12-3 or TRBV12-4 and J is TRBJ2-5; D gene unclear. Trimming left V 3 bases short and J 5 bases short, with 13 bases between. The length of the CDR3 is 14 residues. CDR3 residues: CASSFSGPRETQYF. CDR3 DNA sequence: TGTGCCAGCAGTTTCTCGGGCCCCAGGGAGACCCAGTACTTC.

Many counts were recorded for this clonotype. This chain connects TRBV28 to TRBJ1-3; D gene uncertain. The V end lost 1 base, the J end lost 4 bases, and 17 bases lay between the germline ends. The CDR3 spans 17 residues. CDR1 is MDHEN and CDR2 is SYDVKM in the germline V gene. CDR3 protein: CASSLFLLGVFGNTIYF. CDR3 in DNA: TGTGCCAGCAGTTTATTCCTCTTGGGCGTTTTCGGAAACACCATATATTTT. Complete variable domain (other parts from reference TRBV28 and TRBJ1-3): DVKVTQSSRYLVKRTGEKVFLECVQDMDHENMFWYRQDPGLGLRLIYFSYDVKMKEKGDIPEGYSVSREKKERFSLILESASTNQTSMYLCASSLFLLGVFGNTIYFGEGSWLTVV.

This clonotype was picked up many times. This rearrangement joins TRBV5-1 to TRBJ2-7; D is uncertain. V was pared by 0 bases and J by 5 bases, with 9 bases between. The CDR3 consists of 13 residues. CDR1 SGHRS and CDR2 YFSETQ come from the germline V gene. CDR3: CASSLGRMNEQYF. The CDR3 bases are TGCGCCAGCAGCTTGGGGCGGATGAACGAGCAGTACTTC.

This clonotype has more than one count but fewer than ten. CDR3 sequence: CASSSPRWDRLRGELFF. CDR3 DNA sequence: TGTGCCAGCAGTTCTCCTCGGTGGGACAGGCTTCGAGGGGAGCTGTTTTTT. This chain connects TRBV28 to TRBJ2-2; 8 bases are shared with TRBD1. CDR1 MDHEN and CDR2 SYDVKM come from the germline V gene. This CDR3 spans 17 amino acids. V was clipped by 4 bases and J by 8 bases; unmatched bases: 15.

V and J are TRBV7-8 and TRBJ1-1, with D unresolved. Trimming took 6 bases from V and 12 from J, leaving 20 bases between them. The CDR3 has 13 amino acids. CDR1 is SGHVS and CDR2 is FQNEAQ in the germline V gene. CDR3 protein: CASSRTPLEHPFF. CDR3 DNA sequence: TGTGCCAGCAGTCGTACCCCTTTGGAGCATCCTTTCTTT.

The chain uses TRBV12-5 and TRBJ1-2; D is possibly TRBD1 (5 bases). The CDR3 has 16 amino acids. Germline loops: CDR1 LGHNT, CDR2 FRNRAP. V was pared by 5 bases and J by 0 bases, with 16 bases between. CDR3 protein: CASGPTRQIANYGYTF. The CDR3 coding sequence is TGTGCTAGTGGTCCCACCCGACAGATAGCTAACTATGGCTACACCTTC.

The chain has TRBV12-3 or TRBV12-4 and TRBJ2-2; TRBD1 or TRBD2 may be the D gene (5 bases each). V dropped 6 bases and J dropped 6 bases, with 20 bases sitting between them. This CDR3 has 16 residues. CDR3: CASRLAPDSIAGELFF. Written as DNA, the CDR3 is TGTGCCAGCAGGCTAGCCCCTGACAGCATCGCCGGGGAGCTGTTTTTT.

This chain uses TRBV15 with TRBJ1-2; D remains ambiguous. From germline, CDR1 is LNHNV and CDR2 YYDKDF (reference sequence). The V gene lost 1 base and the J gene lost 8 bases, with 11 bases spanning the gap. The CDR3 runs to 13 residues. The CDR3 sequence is CATSRGSQGGYTF. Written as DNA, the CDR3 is TGTGCCACCAGCAGAGGGTCACAAGGCGGCTACACCTTC.

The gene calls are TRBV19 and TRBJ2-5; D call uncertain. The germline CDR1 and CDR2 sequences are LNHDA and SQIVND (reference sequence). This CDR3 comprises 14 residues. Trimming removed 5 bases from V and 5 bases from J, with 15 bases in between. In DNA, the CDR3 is TGTGCCAGTAGTCCCTGGTCCCAAGGGGAGACCCAGTACTTC. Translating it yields CASSPWSQGETQYF.

The CDR3 coding sequence is TGTGCCAGCAAGGGGGGCTACACCTTC. This codes for CASKGGYTF. This chain links TRBV2 with TRBJ1-2; maybe TRBD1 (5 bases). This CDR3 is 9 amino acids long. In germline, CDR1 is SNHLY, CDR2 FYNNEI. With 7 bases removed from V and 8 bases from J, the gap between germline ends came to 5 bases.

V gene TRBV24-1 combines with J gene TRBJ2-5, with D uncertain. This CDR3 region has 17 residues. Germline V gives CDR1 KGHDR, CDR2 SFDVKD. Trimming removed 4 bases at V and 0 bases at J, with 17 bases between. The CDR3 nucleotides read TGTGCCACCAGTGACTCCCCTCCATGGCGGTACCAAGAGACCCAGTACTTC. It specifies CATSDSPPWRYQETQYF.

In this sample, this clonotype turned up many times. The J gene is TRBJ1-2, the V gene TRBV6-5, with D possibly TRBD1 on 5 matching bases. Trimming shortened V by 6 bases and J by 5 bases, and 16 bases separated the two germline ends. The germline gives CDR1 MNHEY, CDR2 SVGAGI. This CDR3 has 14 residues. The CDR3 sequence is CASRPTAEAYGYTF. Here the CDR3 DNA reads TGTGCCAGCAGACCGACAGCGGAGGCGTATGGCTACACCTTC.